The sample holds many counts of the clone carrying this T cell receptor (beta chain). Its antigen remains unidentified. TCRdb called the multiplex PCR reads again in MiXCR, with one record for every CDR3 protein. The table has approximately 210,000 distinct CDR3 sequences, less than 40% seen once. This sample was taken from a study of breast tumors, draining lymph nodes, adjacent tissues. Overall study findings and caveats: Tumors had less TCR diversity than lymph nodes, more than nontumor tissue. The lymph node origin of tumor T cells was framed as consistent with a hypothesis, not demonstrated.

CDR1 and CDR2 from the germline V gene are GTSNPN and SVGIG (reference sequence). This CDR3 spans 15 amino acids. The germline V and J ends were trimmed by 2 bases and 9 bases, with 20 bases remaining between them. Samples came from axillary lymph nodes draining the breast cancer. The receptor's source is a female donor with breast cancer. Some clones in this sample may be carry-over from other donors' samples. The chain carries TRBV30 and TRBJ2-1; unclear D gene. Sequencing was performed on axillary lymph node tissue. The DNA for the CDR3 is TGTGCCTGGAGTCAACCTTCGCGGTATAGTGGTGAGCAGTTCTTC. Translating gives CAWSQPSRYSGEQFF.